This TCR beta chain comes out of a study of T-cell reconstitution after alpha-beta-depleted transplantation in children. During its preparation, the TCRbeta library received unique molecular identifiers. TCRdb re-derived calls from the PCR reads in MiXCR, one entry per CDR3 protein. The sample includes 150,000 to 200,000 distinct CDR3 sequences, 5.5% to 7% of them seen just once. This clonotype was counted only a few times. Its antigen is still unknown. Points from the study as a whole: In patients about two months after transplant, alpha-beta T cells reportedly arose from several hundred expanded graft clones. T cells produced anew were the main source of T-cell counts and diversity one year after transplant. Surviving recipient T cells and thymic progenitors produced the high day-60 TCRbeta diversity seen in some patients.

Trimming cost V 2 bases and J 4 bases, with 6 bases left between them. The length of the CDR3 is 13 residues. CDR1 SEHNR and CDR2 FQNEAQ come from the germline V gene (reference sequence). This chain uses TRBV7-9 with TRBJ2-1; D is ambiguous. The source was PBMCs, collected before TCRalphabeta/CD19-depleted stem cell transplant. The receptor comes from a girl under three years old with combined immunodeficiency, due to receive a stem cell transplant. The CDR3 sequence: CASSLPTYNEQFF. CDR3 nucleotides: TGTGCCAGCAGCTTACCAACTTACAATGAGCAGTTCTTC.